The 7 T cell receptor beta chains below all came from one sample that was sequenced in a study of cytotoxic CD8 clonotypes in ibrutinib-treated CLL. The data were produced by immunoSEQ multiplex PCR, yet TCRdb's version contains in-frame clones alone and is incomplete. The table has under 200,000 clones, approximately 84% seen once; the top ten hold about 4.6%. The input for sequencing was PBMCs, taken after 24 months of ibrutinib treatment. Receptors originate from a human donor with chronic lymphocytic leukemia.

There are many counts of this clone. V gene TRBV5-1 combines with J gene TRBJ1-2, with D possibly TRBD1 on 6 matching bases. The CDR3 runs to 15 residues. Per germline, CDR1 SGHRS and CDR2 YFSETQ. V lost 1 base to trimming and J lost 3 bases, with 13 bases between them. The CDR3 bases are TGCGCCAGCAGCTTGTCCGAAGAGGGGGACTATGGCTACACCTTC. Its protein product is CASSLSEEGDYGYTF. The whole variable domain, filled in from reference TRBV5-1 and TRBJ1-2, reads KAGVTQTPRYLIKTRGQQVTLSCSPISGHRSVSWYQQTPGQGLQFLFEYFSETQRNKGNFPGRFSGRQFSNSRSEMNVSTLELGDSALYLCASSLSEEGDYGYTFGSGTRLTVV.

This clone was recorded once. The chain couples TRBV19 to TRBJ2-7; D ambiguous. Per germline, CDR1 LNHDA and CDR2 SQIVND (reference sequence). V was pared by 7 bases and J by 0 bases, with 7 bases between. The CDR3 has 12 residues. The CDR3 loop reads CASTSSSYEQYF. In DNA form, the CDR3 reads TGTGCCAGTACGTCTAGCTCCTACGAGCAGTACTTC. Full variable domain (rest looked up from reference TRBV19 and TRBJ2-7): DGGITQSPKYLFRKEGQNVTLSCEQNLNHDAMYWYRQDPGQGLRLIYYSQIVNDFQKGDIAEGYSVSREKKESFPLTVTSAQKNPTAFYLCASTSSSYEQYFGPGTRLTVT.

The CDR3 reads CASSLNQASGRGEQFF. The CDR3 nucleotides are TGTGCCAGCAGCTTAAATCAGGCTAGCGGGAGGGGTGAGCAGTTCTTC. The V call is TRBV7-3, the J call TRBJ2-1; the match to TRBD2 covers 12 bases. V was pared by 1 base and J by 9 bases, with 7 bases of the junction left unmatched. The CDR3 runs 16 residues. CDR1 SGHTA and CDR2 FQGTGA come from the germline V gene.

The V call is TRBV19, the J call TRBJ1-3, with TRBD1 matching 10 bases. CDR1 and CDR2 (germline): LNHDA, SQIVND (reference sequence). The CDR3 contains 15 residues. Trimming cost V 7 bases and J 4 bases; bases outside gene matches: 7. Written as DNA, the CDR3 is TGTGCCAGTACTTACGACAGGGGGCAAGGAAACACCATATATTTT. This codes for CASTYDRGQGNTIYF.

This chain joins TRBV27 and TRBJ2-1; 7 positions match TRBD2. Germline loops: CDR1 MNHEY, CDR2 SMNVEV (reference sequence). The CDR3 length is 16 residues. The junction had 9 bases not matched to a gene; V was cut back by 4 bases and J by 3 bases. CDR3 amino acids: CASSSPRTSSYNEQFF. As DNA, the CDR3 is TGTGCCAGCAGTTCACCCCGGACTAGTAGCTACAATGAGCAGTTCTTC.

The CDR3 spells CASSHRTSGYNEQFF. For the CDR3, the DNA is TGTGCCAGCAGCCATCGGACTAGCGGGTACAATGAGCAGTTCTTC. The chain joins TRBV7-9 to TRBJ2-1; 11 bases are shared with TRBD2. The CDR3 totals 15 residues. J lost 4 bases, V lost 5 bases, and 4 bases had no gene match. Germline V CDR1 and CDR2: SEHNR, FQNEAQ (reference sequence).

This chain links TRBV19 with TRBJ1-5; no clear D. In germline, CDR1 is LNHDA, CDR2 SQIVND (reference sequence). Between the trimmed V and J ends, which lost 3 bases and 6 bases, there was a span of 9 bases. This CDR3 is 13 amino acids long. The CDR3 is CASSIRQSQPQHF. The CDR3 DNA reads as TGTGCCAGTAGTATCCGGCAGTCTCAGCCCCAGCATTTT.